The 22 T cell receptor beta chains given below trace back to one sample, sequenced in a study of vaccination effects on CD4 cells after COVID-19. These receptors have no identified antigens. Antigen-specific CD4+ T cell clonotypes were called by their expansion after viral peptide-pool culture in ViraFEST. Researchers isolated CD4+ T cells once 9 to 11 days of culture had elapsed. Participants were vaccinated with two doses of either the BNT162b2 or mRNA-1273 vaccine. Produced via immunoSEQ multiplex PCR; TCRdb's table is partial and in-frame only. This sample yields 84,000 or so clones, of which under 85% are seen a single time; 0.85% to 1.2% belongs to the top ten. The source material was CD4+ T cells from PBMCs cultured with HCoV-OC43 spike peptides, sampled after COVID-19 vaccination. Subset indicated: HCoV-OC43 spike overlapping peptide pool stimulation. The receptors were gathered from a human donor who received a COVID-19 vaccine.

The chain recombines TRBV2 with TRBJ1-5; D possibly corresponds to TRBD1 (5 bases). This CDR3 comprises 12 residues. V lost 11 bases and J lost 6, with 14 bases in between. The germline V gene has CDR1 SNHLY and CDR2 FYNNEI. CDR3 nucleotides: TGTGCCGGCTCCACAGGCCCTCAGCCCCAGCATTTT. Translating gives CAGSTGPQPQHF.

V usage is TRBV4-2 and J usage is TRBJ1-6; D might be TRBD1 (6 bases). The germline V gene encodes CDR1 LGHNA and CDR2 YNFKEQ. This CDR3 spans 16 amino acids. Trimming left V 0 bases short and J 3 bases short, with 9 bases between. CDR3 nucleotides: TGTGCCAGCAGCCAAGATGGAGGGGGCTATAATTCACCCCTCCACTTT. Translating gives CASSQDGGGYNSPLHF.

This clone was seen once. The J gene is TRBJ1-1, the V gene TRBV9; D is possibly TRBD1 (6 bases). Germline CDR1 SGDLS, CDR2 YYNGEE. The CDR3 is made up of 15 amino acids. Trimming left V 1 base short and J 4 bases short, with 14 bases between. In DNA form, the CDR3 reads TGTGCCAGCAGCGTAATGACAGGCAGTTTCACTGAAGCTTTCTTT. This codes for CASSVMTGSFTEAFF. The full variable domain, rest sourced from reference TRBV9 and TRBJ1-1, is DSGVTQTPKHLITATGQRVTLRCSPRSGDLSVYWYQQSLDQGLQFLIQYYNGEERAKGNILERFSAQQFPDLHSELNLSSLELGDSALYFCASSVMTGSFTEAFFGQGTRLTVV.

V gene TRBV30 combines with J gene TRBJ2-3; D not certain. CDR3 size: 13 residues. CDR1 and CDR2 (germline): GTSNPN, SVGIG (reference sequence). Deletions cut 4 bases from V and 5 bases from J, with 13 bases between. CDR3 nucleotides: TGTGCCTGGACCCCAGGCCGGTTAGATACGCAGTATTTT. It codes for CAWTPGRLDTQYF. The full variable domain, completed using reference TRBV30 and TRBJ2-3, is SQTIHQWPATLVQPVGSPLSLECTVEGTSNPNLYWYRQAAGRGLQLLFYSVGIGQISSEVPQNLSASRPQDRQFILSSKKLLLSDSGFYLCAWTPGRLDTQYFGPGTRLTVL.

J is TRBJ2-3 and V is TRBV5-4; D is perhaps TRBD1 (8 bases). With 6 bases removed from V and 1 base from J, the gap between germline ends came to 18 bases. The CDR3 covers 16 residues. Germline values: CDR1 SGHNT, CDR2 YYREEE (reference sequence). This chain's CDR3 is CASTTGGLAGTDTQYF. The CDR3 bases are TGTGCCAGCACCACAGGGGGGCTAGCGGGCACAGATACGCAGTATTTT.

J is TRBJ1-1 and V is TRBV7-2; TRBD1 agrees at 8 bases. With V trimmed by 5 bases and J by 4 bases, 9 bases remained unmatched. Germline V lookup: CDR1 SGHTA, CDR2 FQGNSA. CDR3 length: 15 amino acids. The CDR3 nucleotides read TGTGCCAGCAGCCCGAAGACAGGGGCGGCCACTGAAGCTTTCTTT. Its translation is CASSPKTGAATEAFF. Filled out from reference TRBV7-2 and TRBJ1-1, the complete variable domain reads GAGVSQSPSNKVTEKGKDVELRCDPISGHTALYWYRQSLGQGLEFLIYFQGNSAPDKSGLPSDRFSAERTGGSVSTLTIQRTQQEDSAVYLCASSPKTGAATEAFFGQGTRLTVV.

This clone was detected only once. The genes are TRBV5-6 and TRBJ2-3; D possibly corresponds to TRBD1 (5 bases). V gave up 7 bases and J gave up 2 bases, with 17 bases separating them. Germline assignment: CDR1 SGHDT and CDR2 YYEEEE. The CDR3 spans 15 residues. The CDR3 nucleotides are TGTGCCAGCGGCGACGACAGTAAATACACAGATACGCAGTATTTT. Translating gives CASGDDSKYTDTQYF.

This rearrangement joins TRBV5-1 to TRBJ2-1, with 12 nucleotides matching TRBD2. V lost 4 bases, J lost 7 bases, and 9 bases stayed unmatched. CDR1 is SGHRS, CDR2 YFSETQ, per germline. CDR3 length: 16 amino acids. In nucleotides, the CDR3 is TGCGCCAGCAGCAGAGAGCTAGCGGGGGGGTGGAATGAGCAGTTCTTC. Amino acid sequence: CASSRELAGGWNEQFF. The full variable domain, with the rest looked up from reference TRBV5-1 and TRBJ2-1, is KAGVTQTPRYLIKTRGQQVTLSCSPISGHRSVSWYQQTPGQGLQFLFEYFSETQRNKGNFPGRFSGRQFSNSRSEMNVSTLELGDSALYLCASSRELAGGWNEQFFGPGTRLTVL.

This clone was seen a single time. The CDR3 protein is CASSYTWGRGANEKLFF. The CDR3 region has the DNA TGTGCCAGCAGCTACACATGGGGCAGGGGTGCTAATGAAAAACTGTTTTTT. J is TRBJ1-4 and V is TRBV7-2; tentatively, D is TRBD1 (6 bases). Germline CDR1 is SGHTA and CDR2 is FQGNSA. The CDR3 contains 17 residues. Trimming stripped 4 bases from V and 3 bases from J, with 18 bases between. The variable domain in full, completed from reference TRBV7-2 and TRBJ1-4, reads GAGVSQSPSNKVTEKGKDVELRCDPISGHTALYWYRQSLGQGLEFLIYFQGNSAPDKSGLPSDRFSAERTGGSVSTLTIQRTQQEDSAVYLCASSYTWGRGANEKLFFGSGTQLSVL.

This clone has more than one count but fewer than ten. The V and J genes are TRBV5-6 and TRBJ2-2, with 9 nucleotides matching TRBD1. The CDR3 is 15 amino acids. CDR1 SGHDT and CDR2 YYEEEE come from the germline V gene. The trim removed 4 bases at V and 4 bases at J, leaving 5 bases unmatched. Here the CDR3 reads CASSGRDRATGELFF. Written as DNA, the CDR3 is TGTGCCAGCAGCGGCCGGGACAGGGCCACCGGGGAGCTGTTTTTT.

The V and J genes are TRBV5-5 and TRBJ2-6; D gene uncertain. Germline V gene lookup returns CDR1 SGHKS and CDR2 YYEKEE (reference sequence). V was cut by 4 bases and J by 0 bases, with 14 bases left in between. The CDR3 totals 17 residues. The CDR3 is CASSQTVTNSGANVLTF. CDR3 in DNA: TGTGCCAGCAGCCAGACTGTGACGAACTCTGGGGCCAACGTCCTGACTTTC.

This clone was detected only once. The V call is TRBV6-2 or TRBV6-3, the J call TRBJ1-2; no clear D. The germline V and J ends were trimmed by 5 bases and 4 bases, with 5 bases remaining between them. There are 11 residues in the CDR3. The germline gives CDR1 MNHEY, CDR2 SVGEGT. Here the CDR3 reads CASSQSYGYTF. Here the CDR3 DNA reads TGTGCCAGCAGTCAGAGCTATGGCTACACCTTC.

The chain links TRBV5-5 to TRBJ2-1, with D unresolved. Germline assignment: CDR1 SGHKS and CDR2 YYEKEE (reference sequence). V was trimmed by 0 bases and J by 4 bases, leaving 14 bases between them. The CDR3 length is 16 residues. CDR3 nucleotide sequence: TGTGCCAGCAGCTTGGGTCCGGCAGCAATTTACAATGAGCAGTTCTTC. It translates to CASSLGPAAIYNEQFF.

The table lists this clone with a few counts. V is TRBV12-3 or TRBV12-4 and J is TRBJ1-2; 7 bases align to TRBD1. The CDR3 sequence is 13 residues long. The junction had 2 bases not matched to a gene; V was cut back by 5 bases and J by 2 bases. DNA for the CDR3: TGTGCCAGCAGTAAGGACAGGAACTATGGCTACACCTTC. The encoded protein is CASSKDRNYGYTF.

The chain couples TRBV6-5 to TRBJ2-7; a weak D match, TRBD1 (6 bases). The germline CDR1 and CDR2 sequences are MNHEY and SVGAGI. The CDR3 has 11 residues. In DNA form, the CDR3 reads TGTGCCAGCAGTCTCCACGGGACACTGGAGGTC. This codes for CASSLHGTLEV.

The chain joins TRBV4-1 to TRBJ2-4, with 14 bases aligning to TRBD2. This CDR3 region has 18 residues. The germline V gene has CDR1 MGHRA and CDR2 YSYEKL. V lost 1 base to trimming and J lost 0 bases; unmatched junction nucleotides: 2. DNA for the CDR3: TGCGCCAGCAGCCAAGGACTAGCGGGGGGGCTAGCCAAAAACATTCAGTACTTC. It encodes CASSQGLAGGLAKNIQYF.

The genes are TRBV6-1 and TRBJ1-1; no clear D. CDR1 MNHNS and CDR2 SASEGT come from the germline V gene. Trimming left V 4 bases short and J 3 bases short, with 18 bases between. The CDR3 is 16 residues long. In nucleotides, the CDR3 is TGTGCCAGCAGTGCGCCAGGACTGAGGGCCCACACTGAAGCTTTCTTT. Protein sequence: CASSAPGLRAHTEAFF.

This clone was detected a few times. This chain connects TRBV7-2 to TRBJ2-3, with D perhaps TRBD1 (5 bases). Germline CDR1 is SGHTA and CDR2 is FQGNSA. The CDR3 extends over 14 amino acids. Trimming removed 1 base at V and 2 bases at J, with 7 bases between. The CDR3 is CASSLGGPTDTQYF. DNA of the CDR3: TGTGCCAGCAGCTTAGGGGGCCCCACAGATACGCAGTATTTT. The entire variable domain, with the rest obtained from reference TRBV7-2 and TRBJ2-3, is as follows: GAGVSQSPSNKVTEKGKDVELRCDPISGHTALYWYRQSLGQGLEFLIYFQGNSAPDKSGLPSDRFSAERTGGSVSTLTIQRTQQEDSAVYLCASSLGGPTDTQYFGPGTRLTVL.

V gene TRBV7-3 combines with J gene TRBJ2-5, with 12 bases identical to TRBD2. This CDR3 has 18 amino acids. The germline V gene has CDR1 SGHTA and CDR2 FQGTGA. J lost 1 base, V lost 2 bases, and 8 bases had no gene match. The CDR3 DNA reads TGTGCCAGCAGCTTATATCCTACTAGCGGGGGGTTCCAAGAGACCCAGTACTTC. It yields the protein CASSLYPTSGGFQETQYF.

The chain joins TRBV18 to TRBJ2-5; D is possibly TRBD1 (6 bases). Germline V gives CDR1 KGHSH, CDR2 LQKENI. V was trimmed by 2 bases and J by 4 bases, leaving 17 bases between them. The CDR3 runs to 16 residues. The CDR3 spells CASSPTWEQGRETQYF. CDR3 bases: TGTGCCAGCTCACCAACATGGGAACAGGGTAGAGAGACCCAGTACTTC.

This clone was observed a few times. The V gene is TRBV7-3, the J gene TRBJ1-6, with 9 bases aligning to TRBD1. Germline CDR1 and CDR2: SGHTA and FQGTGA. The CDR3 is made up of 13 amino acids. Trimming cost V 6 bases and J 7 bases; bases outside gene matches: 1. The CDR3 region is CASSGQGNSPLHF. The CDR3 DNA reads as TGTGCCAGCAGTGGACAGGGGAATTCACCCCTCCACTTT.

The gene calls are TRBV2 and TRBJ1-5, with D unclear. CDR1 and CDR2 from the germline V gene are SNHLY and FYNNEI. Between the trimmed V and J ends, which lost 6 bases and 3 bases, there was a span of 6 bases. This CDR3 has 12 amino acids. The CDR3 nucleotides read TGTGCCAGCAGAACCTTCAATCAGCCCCAGCATTTT. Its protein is CASRTFNQPQHF. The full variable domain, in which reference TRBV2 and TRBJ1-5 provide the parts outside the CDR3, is EPEVTQTPSHQVTQMGQEVILRCVPISNHLYFYWYRQILGQKVEFLVSFYNNEISEKSEIFDDQFSVERPDGSNFTLKIRSTKLEDSAMYFCASRTFNQPQHFGDGTRLSIL.